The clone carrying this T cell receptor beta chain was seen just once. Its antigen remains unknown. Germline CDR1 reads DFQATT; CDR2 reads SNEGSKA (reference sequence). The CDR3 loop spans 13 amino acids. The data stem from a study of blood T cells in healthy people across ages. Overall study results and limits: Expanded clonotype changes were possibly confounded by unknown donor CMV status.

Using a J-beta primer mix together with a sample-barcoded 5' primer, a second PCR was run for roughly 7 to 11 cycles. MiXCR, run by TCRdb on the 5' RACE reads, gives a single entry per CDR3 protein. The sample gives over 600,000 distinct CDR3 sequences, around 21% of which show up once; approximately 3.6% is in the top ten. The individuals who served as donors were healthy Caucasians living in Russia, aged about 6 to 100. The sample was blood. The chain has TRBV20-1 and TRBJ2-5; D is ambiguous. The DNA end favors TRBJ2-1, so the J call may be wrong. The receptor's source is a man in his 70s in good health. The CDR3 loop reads CSARVVTYNEQFF. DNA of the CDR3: TGCAGTGCTAGAGTGGTGACTTACAATGAGCAGTTCTTC.